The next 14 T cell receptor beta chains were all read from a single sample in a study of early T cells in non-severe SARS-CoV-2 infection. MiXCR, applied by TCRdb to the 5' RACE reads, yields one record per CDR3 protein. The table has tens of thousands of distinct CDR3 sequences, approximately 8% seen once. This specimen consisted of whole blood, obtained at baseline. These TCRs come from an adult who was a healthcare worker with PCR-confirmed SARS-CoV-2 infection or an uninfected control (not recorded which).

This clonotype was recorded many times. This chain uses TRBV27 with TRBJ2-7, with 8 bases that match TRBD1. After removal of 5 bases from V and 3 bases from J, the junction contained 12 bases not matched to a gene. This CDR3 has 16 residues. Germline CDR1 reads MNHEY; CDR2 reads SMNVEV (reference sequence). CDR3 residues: CASSAGQGLLLYEQYF. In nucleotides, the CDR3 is TGTGCCAGCAGTGCCGGACAGGGCCTGTTACTCTACGAGCAGTACTTC.

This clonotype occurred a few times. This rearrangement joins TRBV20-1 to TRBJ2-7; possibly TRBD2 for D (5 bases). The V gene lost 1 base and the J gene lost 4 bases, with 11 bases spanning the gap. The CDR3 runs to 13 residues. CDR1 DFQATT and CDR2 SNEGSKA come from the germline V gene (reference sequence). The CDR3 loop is CSARAGLFYEQYF. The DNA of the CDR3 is TGCAGTGCTAGAGCGGGGTTGTTTTACGAGCAGTACTTC.

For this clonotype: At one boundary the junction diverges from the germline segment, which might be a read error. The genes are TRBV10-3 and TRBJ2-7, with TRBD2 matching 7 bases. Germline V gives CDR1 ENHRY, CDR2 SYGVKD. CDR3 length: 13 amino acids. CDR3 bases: TGTACCATCAGCGGGGCAGGGCCAATCGAGCAGTACTTC. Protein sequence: CTISGAGPIEQYF.

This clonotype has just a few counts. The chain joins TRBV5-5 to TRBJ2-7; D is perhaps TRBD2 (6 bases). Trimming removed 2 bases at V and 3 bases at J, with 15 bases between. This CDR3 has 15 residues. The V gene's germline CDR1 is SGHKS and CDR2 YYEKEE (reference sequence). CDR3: CASSFAGTGLYEQYF. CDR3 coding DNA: TGTGCCAGCAGCTTCGCCGGGACGGGACTCTACGAGCAGTACTTC.

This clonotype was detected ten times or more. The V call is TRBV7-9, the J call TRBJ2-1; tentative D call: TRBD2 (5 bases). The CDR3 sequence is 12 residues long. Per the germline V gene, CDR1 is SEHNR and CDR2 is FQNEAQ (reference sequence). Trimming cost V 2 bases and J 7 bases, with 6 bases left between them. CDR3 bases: TGTGCCAGCAGCTTAACGGGGAATGAGCAGTTCTTC. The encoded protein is CASSLTGNEQFF. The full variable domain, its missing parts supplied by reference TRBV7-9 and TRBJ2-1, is DTGVSQNPRHKITKRGQNVTFRCDPISEHNRLYWYRQTLGQGPEFLTYFQNEAQLEKSRLLSDRFSAERPKGSFSTLEIQRTEQGDSAMYLCASSLTGNEQFFGPGTRLTVL.

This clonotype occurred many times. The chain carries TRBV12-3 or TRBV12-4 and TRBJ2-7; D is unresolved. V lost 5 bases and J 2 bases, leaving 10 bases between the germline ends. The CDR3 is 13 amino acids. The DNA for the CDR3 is TGTGCCAGCAGTCGGGTCCGAGCCTACGAGCAGTACTTC. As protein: CASSRVRAYEQYF.

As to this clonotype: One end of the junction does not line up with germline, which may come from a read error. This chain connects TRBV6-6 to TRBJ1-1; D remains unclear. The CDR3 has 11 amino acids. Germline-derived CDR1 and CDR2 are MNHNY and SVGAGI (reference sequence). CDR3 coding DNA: TGTGCCAGCAGTGTTTTCGGTGAAACTTTCTTT. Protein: CASSVFGETFF.

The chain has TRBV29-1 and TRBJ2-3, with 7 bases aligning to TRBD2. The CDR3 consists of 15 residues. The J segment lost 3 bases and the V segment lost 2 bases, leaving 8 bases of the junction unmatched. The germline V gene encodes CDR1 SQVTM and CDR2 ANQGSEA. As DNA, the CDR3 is TGCAGCGTTGAATACTTGCGGGAGAGTACAGATACGCAGTATTTT. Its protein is CSVEYLRESTDTQYF.

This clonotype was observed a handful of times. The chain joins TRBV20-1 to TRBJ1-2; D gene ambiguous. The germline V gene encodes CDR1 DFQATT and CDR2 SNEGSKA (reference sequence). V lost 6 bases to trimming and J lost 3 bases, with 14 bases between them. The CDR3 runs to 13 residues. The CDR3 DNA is TGCAGTGCGAGGCCGGCATGGCACTATGGCTACACCTTC. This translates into CSARPAWHYGYTF.

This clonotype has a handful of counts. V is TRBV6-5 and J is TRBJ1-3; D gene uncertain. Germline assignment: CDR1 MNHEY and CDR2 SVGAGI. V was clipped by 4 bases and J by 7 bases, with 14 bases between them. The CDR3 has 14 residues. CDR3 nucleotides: TGTGCCAGCAGTTTCGGACGTCTCCACAACACCATATATTTT. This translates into CASSFGRLHNTIYF.

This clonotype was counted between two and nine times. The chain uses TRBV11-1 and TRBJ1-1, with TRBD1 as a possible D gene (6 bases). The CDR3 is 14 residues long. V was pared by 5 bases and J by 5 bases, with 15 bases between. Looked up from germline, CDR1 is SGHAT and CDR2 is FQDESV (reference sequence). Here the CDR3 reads CASSRLGGRTEAFF. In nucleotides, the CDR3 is TGTGCCAGCAGCCGGCTGGGGGGCCGGACTGAAGCTTTCTTT.

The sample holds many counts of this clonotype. The CDR3 reads CASSQTSEQPQHF. DNA of the CDR3: TGTGCCAGCTCCCAGACCTCAGAACAGCCCCAGCATTTT. The chain carries TRBV18 and TRBJ1-5; D remains ambiguous. Germline values: CDR1 KGHSH, CDR2 LQKENI. The ends were cut back, 6 bases at V and 7 bases at J, with 13 bases in the middle. This CDR3 is 13 amino acids long.

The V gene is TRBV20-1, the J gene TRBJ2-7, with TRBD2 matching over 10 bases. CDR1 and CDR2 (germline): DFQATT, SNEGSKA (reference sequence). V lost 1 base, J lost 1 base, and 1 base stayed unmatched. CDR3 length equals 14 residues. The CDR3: CSARAGLASYEQYF. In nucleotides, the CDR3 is TGCAGTGCTAGAGCGGGACTAGCGTCCTACGAGCAGTACTTC.

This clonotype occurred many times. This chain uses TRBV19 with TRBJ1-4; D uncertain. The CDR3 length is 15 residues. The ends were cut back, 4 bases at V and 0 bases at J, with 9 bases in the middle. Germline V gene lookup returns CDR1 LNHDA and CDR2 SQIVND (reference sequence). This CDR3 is CASSTNSATNEKLFF. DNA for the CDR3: TGTGCCAGTAGTACCAACAGTGCAACTAATGAAAAACTGTTTTTT.